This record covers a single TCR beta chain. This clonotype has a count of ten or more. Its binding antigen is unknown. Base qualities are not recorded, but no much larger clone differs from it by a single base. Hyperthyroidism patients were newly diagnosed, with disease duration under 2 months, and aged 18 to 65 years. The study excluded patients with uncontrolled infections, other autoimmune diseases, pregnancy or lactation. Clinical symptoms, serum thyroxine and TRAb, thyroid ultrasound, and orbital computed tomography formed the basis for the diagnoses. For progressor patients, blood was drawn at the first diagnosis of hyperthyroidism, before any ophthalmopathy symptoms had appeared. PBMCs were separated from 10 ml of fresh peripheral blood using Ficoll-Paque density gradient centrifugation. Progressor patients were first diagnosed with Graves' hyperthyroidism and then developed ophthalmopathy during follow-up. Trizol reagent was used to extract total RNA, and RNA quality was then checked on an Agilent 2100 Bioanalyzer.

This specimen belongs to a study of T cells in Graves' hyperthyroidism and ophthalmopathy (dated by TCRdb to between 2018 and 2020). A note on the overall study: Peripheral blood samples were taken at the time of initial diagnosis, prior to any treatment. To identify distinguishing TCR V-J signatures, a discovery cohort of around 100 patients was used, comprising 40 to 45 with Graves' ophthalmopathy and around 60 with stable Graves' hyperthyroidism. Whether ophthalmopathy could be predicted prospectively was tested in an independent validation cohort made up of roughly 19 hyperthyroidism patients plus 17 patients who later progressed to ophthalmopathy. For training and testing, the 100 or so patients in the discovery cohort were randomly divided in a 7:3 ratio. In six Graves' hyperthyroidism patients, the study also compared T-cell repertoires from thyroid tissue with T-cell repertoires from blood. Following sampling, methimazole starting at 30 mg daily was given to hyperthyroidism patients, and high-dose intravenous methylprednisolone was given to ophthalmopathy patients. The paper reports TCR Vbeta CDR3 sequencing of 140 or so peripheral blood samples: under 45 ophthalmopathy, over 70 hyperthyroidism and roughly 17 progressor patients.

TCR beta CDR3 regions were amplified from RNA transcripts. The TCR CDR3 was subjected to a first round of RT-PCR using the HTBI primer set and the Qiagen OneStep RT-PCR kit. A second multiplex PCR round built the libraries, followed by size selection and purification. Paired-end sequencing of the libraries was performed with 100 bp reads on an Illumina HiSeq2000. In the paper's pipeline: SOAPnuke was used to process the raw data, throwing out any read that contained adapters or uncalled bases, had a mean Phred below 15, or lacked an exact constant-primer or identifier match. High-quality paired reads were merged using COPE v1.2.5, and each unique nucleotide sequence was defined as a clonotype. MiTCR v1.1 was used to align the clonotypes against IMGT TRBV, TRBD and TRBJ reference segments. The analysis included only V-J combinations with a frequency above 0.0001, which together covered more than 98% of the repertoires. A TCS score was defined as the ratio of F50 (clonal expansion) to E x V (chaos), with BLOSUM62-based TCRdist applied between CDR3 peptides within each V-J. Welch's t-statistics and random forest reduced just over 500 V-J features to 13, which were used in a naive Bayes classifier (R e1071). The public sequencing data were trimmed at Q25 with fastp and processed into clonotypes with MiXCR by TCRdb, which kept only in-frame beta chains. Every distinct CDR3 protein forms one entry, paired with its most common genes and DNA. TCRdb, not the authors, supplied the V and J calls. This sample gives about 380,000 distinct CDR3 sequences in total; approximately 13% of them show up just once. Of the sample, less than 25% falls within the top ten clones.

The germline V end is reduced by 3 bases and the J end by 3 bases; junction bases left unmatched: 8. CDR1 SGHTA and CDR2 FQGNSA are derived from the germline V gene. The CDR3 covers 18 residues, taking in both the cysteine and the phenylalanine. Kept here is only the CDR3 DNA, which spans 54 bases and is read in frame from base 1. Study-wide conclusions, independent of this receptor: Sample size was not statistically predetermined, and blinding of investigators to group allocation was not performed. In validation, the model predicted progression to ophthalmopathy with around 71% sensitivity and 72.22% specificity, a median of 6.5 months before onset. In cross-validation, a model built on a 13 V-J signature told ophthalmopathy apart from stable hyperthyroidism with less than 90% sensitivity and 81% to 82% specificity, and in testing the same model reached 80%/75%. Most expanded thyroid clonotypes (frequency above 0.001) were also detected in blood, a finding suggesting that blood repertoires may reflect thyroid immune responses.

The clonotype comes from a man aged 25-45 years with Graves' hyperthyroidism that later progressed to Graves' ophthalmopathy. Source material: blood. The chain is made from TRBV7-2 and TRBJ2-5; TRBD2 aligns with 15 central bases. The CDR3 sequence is CASSFGPGLAGGKETQYF. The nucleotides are TGTGCCAGCAGCTTTGGGCCGGGACTAGCGGGGGGAAAAGAGACCCAGTACTTC.